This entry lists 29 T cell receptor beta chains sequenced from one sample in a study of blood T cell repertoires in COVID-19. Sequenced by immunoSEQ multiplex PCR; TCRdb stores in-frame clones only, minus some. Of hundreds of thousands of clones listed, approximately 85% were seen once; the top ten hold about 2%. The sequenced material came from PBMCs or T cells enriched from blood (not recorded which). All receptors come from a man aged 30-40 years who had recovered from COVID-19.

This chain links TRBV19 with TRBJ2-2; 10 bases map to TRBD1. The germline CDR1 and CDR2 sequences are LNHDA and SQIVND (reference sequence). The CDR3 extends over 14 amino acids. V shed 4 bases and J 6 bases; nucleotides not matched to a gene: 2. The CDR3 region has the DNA TGTGCCAGTAGTACAGGACAGGGGGCCGGGGAGCTGTTTTTT. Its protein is CASSTGQGAGELFF.

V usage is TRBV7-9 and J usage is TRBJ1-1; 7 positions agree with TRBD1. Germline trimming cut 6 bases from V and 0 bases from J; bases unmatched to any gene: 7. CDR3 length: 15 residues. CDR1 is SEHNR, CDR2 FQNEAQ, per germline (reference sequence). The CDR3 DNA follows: TGTGCCAGCAGTCTCCGGGACAGCATGAACACTGAAGCTTTCTTT. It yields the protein CASSLRDSMNTEAFF.

CDR3 region: CASSLAGNTGELFF. The CDR3, as DNA: TGCGCCAGCAGCCTGGCGGGGAACACCGGGGAGCTGTTTTTT. The rearrangement links TRBV4-1 to TRBJ2-2; the D gene is possibly TRBD2 (5 bases). The CDR3 loop spans 14 amino acids. V was cut by 4 bases and J by 1 base, with 7 bases left in between. Per the germline V gene, CDR1 is MGHRA and CDR2 is YSYEKL.

The CDR3 sequence: CASSPLRGDTQYF. The CDR3 region has the DNA TGTGCCAGCAGCCCCTTACGAGGGGATACGCAGTATTTT. This chain connects TRBV5-8 to TRBJ2-3; tentatively, D is TRBD2 (5 bases). The CDR3 has 13 residues. CDR1 and CDR2 from the germline V gene are SGHTS and YDEGEE. V lost 4 bases and J 6 bases, leaving 12 bases between the germline ends.

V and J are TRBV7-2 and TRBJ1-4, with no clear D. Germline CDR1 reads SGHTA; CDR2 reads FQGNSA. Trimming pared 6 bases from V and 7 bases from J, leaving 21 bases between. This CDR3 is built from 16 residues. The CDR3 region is CASSHGRVESGEKLFF. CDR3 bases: TGTGCCAGCAGTCACGGGAGGGTGGAGTCGGGTGAAAAACTGTTTTTT.

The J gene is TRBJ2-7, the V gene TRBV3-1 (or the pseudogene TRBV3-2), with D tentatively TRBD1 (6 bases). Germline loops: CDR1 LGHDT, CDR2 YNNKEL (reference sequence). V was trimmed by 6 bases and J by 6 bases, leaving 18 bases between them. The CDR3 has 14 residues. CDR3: CASRYRVSSGEQYF. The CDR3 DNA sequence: TGTGCCAGCAGGTACAGGGTCTCTTCTGGCGAGCAGTACTTC.

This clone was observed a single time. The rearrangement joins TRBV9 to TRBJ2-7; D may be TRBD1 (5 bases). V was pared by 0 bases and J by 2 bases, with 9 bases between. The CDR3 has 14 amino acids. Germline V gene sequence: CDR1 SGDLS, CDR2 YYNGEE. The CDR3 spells CASSVEQDPYEQYF. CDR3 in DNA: TGTGCCAGCAGCGTAGAACAGGATCCCTACGAGCAGTACTTC. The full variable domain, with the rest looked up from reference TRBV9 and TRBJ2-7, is DSGVTQTPKHLITATGQRVTLRCSPRSGDLSVYWYQQSLDQGLQFLIQYYNGEERAKGNILERFSAQQFPDLHSELNLSSLELGDSALYFCASSVEQDPYEQYFGPGTRLTVT.

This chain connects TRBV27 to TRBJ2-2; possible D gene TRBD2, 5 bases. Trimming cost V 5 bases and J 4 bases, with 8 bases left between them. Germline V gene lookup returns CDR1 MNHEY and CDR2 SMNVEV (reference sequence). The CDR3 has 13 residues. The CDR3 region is CASSRGGTGELFF. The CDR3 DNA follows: TGTGCCAGCAGTCGGGGTGGCACCGGGGAGCTGTTTTTT.

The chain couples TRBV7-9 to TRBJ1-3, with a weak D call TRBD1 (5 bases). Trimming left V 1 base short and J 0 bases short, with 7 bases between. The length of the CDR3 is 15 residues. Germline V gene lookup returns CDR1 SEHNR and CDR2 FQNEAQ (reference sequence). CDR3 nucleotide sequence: TGTGCCAGCAGCTTAGGACAGTACTCTGGAAACACCATATATTTT. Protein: CASSLGQYSGNTIYF. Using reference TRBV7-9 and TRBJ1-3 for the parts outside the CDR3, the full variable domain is DTGVSQNPRHKITKRGQNVTFRCDPISEHNRLYWYRQTLGQGPEFLTYFQNEAQLEKSRLLSDRFSAERPKGSFSTLEIQRTEQGDSAMYLCASSLGQYSGNTIYFGEGSWLTVV.

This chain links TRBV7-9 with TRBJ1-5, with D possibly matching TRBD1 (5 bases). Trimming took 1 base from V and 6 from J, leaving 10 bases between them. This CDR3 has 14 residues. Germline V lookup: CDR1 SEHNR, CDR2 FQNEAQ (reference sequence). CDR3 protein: CASSLGGEFQPQHF. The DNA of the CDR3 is TGTGCCAGCAGCTTAGGGGGCGAGTTTCAGCCCCAGCATTTT.

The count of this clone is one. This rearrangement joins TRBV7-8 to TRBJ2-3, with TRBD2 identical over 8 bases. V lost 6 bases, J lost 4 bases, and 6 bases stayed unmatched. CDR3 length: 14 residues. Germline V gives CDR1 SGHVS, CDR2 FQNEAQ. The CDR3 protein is CASSGGGRADTQYF. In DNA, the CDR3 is TGTGCCAGCAGTGGCGGGGGGCGAGCAGATACGCAGTATTTT.

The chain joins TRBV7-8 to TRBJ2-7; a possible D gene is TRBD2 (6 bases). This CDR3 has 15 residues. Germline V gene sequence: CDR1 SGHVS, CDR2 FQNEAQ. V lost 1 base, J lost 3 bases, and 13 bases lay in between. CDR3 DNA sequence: TGTGCCAGCAGCTTAGAGGCTAGCGCCGACTACGAGCAGTACTTC. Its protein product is CASSLEASADYEQYF. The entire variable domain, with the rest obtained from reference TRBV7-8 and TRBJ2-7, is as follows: GAGVSQSPRYKVAKRGQDVALRCDPISGHVSLFWYQQALGQGPEFLTYFQNEAQLDKSGLPSDRFFAERPEGSVSTLKIQRTQQEDSAVYLCASSLEASADYEQYFGPGTRLTVT.

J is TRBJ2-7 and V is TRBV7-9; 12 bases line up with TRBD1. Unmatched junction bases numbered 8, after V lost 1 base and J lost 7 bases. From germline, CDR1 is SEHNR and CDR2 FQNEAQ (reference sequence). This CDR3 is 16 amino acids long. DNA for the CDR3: TGTGCCAGCAGCTTAGGTACGGGACAGGGGGCTGAAGAGCAGTACTTC. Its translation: CASSLGTGQGAEEQYF.

The CDR3 is CASSGGTSGGPRSDTQYF. DNA for the CDR3: TGCGCCAGCAGCGGCGGGACTAGCGGGGGCCCTAGGTCAGATACGCAGTATTTT. The genes are TRBV5-1 and TRBJ2-3, with 14 bases matching TRBD2. The ends lost 4 bases at V and 4 bases at J; junction bases unmatched: 11. From germline, CDR1 is SGHRS and CDR2 YFSETQ. This CDR3 comprises 18 residues. Drawing the rest from reference TRBV5-1 and TRBJ2-3, the complete variable domain is KAGVTQTPRYLIKTRGQQVTLSCSPISGHRSVSWYQQTPGQGLQFLFEYFSETQRNKGNFPGRFSGRQFSNSRSEMNVSTLELGDSALYLCASSGGTSGGPRSDTQYFGPGTRLTVL.

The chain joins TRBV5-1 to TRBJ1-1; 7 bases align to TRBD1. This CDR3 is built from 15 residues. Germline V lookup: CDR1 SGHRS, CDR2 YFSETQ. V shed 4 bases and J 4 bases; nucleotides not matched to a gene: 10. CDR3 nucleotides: TGCGCCAGCAGCGCCTCGACAGGGTTAGGCACTGAAGCTTTCTTT. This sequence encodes CASSASTGLGTEAFF.

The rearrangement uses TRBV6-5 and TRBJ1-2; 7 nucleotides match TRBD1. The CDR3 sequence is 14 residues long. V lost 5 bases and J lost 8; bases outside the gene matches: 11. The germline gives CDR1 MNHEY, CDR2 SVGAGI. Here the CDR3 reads CASSPQRTGPGYTF. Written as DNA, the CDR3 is TGTGCCAGCAGTCCCCAACGGACAGGACCGGGCTACACCTTC.

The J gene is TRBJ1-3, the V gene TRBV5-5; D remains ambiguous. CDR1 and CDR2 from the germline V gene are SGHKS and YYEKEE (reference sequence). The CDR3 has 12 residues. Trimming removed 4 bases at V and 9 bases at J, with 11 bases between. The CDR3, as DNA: TGTGCCAGCAGCCACCCCGCGGGCACCATATATTTT. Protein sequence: CASSHPAGTIYF.

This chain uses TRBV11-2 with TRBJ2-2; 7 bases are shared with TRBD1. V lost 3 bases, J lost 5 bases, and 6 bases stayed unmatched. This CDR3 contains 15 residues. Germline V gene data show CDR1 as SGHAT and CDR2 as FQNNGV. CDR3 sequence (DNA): TGTGCCAGCAGCTTCTGGGTGACAGGGACCGGGGAGCTGTTTTTT. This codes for CASSFWVTGTGELFF. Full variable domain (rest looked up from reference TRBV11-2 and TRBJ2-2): EAGVAQSPRYKIIEKRQSVAFWCNPISGHATLYWYQQILGQGPKLLIQFQNNGVVDDSQLPKDRFSAERLKGVDSTLKIQPAKLEDSAVYLCASSFWVTGTGELFFGEGSRLTVL.

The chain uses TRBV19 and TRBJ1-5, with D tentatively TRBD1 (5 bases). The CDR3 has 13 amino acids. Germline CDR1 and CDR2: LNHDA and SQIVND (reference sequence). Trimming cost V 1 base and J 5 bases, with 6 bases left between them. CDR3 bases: TGTGCCAGTAGTATAGGGGGGGATCAGCCCCAGCATTTT. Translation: CASSIGGDQPQHF.

The CDR3 DNA is TGTGCCAGCAGTTACTCGACACAGGGGGATTCACCCCTCCACTTT. Its translation: CASSYSTQGDSPLHF. This chain links TRBV6-5 with TRBJ1-6; 8 bases agree with TRBD1. Trimming cost V 0 bases and J 8 bases; bases outside gene matches: 3. The germline V gene encodes CDR1 MNHEY and CDR2 SVGAGI. CDR3 length: 15 residues.

CDR3 in DNA: TGTGCCAGCAGTTGGTACCGGGACAACTCTAACTATGGCTACACCTTC. The encoded protein is CASSWYRDNSNYGYTF. J is TRBJ1-2 and V is TRBV5-6; tentatively, D is TRBD1 (6 bases). Trimming removed 5 bases from V and 0 bases from J, with 17 bases in between. The CDR3 length is 16 residues. Germline V gene lookup returns CDR1 SGHDT and CDR2 YYEEEE.

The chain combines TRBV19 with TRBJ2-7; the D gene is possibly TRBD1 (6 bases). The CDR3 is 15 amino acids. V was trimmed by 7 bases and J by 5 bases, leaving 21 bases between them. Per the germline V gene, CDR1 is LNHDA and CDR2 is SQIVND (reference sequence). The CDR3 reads CASTNAGVFSHEQYF. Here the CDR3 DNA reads TGTGCCAGTACCAACGCAGGGGTCTTCAGCCACGAGCAGTACTTC.

CDR3 amino acids: CASSTGGLNYGYTF. Written as DNA, the CDR3 is TGTGCCAGCTCAACAGGGGGGTTAAACTATGGCTACACCTTC. V is TRBV18 and J is TRBJ1-2, with TRBD1 matching 8 bases. V was clipped by 5 bases and J by 2 bases; unmatched bases: 4. The CDR3 is 14 amino acids. The V gene's germline CDR1 is KGHSH and CDR2 LQKENI.

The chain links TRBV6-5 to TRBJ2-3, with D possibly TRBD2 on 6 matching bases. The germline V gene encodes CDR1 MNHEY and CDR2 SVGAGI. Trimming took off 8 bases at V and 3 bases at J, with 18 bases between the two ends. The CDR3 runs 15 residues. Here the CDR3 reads CASARELSRTDTQYF. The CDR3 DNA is TGTGCCAGCGCGCGGGAACTTTCCAGGACAGATACGCAGTATTTT.

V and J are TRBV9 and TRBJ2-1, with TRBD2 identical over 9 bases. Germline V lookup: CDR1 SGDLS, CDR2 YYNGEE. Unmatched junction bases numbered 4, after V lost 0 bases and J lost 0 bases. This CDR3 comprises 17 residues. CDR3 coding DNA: TGTGCCAGCAGCGTAGGGGGTAGCGGGGGCTCCTACAATGAGCAGTTCTTC. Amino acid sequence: CASSVGGSGGSYNEQFF.

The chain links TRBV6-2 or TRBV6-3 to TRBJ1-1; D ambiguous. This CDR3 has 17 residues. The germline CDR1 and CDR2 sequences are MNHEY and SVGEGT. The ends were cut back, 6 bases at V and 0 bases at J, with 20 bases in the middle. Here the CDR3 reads CASSREIRSNMNTEAFF. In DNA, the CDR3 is TGTGCCAGCAGCCGCGAAATTAGGAGTAACATGAACACTGAAGCTTTCTTT.

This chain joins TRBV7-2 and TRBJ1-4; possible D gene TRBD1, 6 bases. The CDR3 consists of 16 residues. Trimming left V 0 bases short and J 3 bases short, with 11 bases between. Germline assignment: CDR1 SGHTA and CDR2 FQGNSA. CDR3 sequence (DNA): TGTGCCAGCAGCTTAGCGAGTTCAGGGGCTAATGAAAAACTGTTTTTT. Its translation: CASSLASSGANEKLFF. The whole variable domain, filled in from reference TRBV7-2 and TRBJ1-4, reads GAGVSQSPSNKVTEKGKDVELRCDPISGHTALYWYRQSLGQGLEFLIYFQGNSAPDKSGLPSDRFSAERTGGSVSTLTIQRTQQEDSAVYLCASSLASSGANEKLFFGSGTQLSVL.

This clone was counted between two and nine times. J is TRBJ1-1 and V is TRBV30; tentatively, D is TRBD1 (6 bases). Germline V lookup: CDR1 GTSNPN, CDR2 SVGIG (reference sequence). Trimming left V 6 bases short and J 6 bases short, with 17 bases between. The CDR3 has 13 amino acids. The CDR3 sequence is CACLRDTSPEAFF. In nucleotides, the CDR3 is TGTGCCTGCCTGAGGGACACCTCTCCTGAAGCTTTCTTT.

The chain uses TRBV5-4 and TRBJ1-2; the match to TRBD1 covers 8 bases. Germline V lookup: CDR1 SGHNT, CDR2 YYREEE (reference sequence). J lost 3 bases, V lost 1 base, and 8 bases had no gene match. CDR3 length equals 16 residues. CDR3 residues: CASSLSGQGFYYGYTF. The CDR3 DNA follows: TGTGCCAGCAGCTTGTCCGGACAGGGATTCTACTATGGCTACACCTTC.